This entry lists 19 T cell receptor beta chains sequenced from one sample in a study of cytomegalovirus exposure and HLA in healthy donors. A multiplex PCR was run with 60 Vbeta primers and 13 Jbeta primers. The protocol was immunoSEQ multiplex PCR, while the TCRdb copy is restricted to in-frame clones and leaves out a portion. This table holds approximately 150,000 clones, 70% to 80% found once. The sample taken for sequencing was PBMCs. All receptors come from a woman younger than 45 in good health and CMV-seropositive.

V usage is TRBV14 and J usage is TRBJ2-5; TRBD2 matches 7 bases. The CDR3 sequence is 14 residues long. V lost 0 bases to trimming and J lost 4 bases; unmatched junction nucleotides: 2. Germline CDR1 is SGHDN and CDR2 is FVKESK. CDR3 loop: CASSQEGEGETQYF. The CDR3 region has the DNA TGTGCCAGCAGCCAAGAGGGGGAGGGAGAGACCCAGTACTTC. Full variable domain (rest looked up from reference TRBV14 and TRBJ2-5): EAGVTQFPSHSVIEKGQTVTLRCDPISGHDNLYWYRRVMGKEIKFLLHFVKESKQDESGMPNNRFLAERTGGTYSTLKVQPAELEDSGVYFCASSQEGEGETQYFGPGTRLLVL.

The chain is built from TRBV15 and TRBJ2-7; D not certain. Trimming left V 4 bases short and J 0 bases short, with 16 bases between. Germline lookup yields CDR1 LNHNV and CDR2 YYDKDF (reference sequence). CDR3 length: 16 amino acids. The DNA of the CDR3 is TGTGCCACCAGCACCCTATCTTCGGTCCTCTCCTACGAGCAGTACTTC. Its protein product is CATSTLSSVLSYEQYF. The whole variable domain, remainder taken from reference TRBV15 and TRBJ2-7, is DAMVIQNPRYQVTQFGKPVTLSCSQTLNHNVMYWYQQKSSQAPKLLFHYYDKDFNNEADTPDNFQSRRPNTSFCFLDIRSPGLGDTAMYLCATSTLSSVLSYEQYFGPGTRLTVT.

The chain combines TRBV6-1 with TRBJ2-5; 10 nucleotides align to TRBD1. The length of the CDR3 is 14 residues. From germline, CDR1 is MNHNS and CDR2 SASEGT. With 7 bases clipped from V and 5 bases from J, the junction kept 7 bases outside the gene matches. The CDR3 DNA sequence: TGTGCCAGCACAAGACAGGGGGCTGGGGAGACCCAGTACTTC. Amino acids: CASTRQGAGETQYF.

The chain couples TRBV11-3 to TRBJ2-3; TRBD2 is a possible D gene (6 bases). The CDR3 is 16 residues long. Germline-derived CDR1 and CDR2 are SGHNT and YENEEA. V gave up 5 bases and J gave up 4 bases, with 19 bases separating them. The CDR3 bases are TGTGCCAGCAGCACTCAAGCGGGCCAAGGGGCAGATACGCAGTATTTT. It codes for CASSTQAGQGADTQYF.

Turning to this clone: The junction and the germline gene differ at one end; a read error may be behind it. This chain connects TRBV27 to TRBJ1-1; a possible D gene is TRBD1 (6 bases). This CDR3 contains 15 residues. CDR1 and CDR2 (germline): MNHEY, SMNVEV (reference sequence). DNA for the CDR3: TGTGGCAGCAGTTTGGGGGGGGCCGTGAGCACTGAAGCTTTCTTT. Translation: CGSSLGGAVSTEAFF.

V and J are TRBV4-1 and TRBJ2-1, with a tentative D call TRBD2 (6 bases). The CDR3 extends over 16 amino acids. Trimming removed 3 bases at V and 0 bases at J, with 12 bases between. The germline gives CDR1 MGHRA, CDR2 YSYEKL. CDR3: CASSHISGGSYNEQFF. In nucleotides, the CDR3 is TGCGCCAGCAGCCATATTAGCGGAGGCTCCTACAATGAGCAGTTCTTC.

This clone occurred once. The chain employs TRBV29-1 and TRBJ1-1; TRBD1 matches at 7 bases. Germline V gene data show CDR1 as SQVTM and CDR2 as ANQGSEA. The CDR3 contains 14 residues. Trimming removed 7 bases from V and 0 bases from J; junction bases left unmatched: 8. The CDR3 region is CSAETGTVNTEAFF. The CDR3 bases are TGCAGCGCTGAGACCGGGACAGTGAACACTGAAGCTTTCTTT.

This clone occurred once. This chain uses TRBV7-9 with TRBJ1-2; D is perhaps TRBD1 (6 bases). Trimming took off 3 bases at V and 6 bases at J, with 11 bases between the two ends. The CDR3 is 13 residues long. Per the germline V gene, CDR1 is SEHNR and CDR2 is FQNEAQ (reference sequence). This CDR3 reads CASSLMDRDGYTF. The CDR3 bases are TGTGCCAGCAGCTTGATGGACAGAGATGGCTACACCTTC.

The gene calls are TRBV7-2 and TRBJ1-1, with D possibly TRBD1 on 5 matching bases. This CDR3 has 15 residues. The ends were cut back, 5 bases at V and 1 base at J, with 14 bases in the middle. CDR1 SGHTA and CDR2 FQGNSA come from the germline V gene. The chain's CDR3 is CASSQRQTQNTEAFF. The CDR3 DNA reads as TGTGCCAGCAGCCAACGACAGACTCAGAACACTGAAGCTTTCTTT.

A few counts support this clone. The CDR3 DNA reads as TGTGCCAGCAGTTATTCCGGGACAGGGAACCATGGCTACACCTTC. It is translated as CASSYSGTGNHGYTF. V gene TRBV28 combines with J gene TRBJ1-2; TRBD1 agrees at 9 bases. The CDR3 runs to 15 residues. The germline gives CDR1 MDHEN, CDR2 SYDVKM. The V segment lost 4 bases and the J segment 6 bases; nucleotides outside the gene matches: 9.

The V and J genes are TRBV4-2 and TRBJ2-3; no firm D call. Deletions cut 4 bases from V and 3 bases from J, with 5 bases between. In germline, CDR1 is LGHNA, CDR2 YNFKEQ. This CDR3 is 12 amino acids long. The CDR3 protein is CASSLVTDTQYF. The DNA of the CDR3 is TGTGCCAGCAGCCTCGTAACAGATACGCAGTATTTT.

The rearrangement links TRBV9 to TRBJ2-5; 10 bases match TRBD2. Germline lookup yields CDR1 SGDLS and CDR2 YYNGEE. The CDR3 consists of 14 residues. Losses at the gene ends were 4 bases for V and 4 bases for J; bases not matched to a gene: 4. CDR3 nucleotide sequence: TGTGCCAGCAGCCCCTCTAGCGGGAGAGAGACCCAGTACTTC. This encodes CASSPSSGRETQYF.

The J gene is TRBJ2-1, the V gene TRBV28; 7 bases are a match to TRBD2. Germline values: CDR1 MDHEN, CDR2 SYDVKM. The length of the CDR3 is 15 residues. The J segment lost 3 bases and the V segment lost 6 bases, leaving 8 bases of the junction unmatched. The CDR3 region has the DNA TGTGCCAGCAGGCCCCATCAGCGGGGCTACAATGAGCAGTTCTTC. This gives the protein CASRPHQRGYNEQFF.

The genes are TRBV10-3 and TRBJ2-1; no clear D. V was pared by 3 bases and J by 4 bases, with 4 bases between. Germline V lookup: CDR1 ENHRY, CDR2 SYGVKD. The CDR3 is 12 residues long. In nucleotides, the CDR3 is TGTGCCATCAGTGACAGGTACAATGAGCAGTTCTTC. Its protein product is CAISDRYNEQFF.

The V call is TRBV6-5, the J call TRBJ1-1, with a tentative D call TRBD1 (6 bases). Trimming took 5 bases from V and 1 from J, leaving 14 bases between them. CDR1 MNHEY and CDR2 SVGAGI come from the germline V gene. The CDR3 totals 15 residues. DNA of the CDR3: TGTGCCAGCAGTCTCCCGGGACATACGAACACTGAAGCTTTCTTT. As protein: CASSLPGHTNTEAFF.

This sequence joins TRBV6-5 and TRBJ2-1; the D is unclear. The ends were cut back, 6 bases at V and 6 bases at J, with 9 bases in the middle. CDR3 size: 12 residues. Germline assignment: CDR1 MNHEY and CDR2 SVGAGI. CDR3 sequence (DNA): TGTGCCAGCAGAAGACAAGGCAATGAGCAGTTCTTC. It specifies CASRRQGNEQFF.

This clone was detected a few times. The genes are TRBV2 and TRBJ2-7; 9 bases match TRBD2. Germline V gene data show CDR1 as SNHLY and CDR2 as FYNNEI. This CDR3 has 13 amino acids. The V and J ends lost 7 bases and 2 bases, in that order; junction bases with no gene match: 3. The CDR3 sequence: CASTSGMAYEQYF. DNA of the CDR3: TGTGCCAGCACTAGCGGGATGGCCTACGAGCAGTACTTC.

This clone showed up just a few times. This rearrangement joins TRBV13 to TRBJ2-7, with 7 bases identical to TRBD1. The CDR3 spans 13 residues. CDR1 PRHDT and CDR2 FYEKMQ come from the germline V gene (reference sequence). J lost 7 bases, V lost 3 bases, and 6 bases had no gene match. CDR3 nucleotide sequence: TGTGCCAGCAGCTTCGAGACAGGGCGTGAGCAGTACTTC. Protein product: CASSFETGREQYF.

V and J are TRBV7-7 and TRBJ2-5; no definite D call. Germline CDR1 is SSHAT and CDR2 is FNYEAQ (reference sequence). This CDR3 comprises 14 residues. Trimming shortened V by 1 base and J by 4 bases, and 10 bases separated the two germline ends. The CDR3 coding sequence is TGTGCCAGCAGCTTAGGGGCTCAAGCAGAGACCCAGTACTTC. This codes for CASSLGAQAETQYF. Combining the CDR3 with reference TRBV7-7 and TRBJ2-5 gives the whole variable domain GAGVSQSPRYKVTKRGQDVTLRCDPISSHATLYWYQQALGQGPEFLTYFNYEAQPDKSGLPSDRFSAERPEGSISTLTIQRTEQRDSAMYRCASSLGAQAETQYFGPGTRLLVL.